What follows is one T cell receptor beta chain and its context. What it binds is not known. The data are from a study of T cells in Graves' hyperthyroidism and ophthalmopathy. TCR beta CDR3 region amplification was performed from RNA transcripts. The HTBI set primed first-round TCR CDR3 RT-PCR. MiXCR, applied by TCRdb to the multiplex PCR reads, yields one record per CDR3 protein. The sample comprises some 510,000 distinct CDR3 sequences, 20% of which are singletons, and 26% rests with the top ten. Study-wide results and caveats: In blood, most of the thyroid clonotypes expanded above 0.001 were also present.

This TCR was sampled from a man between 18 and 29 years old with Graves' hyperthyroidism. Sequences were obtained from blood.

CDR3 sequence reads: CASSGTGENTEAFF. Here the CDR3 DNA reads TGTGCCAGCAGTGGGACAGGAGAGAACACTGAAGCTTTCTTT. The chain has TRBV12-3 or TRBV12-4 and TRBJ1-1; 8 nucleotides match TRBD1. Trimming removed 5 bases from V and 1 base from J; junction bases left unmatched: 3. This CDR3 contains 14 residues.